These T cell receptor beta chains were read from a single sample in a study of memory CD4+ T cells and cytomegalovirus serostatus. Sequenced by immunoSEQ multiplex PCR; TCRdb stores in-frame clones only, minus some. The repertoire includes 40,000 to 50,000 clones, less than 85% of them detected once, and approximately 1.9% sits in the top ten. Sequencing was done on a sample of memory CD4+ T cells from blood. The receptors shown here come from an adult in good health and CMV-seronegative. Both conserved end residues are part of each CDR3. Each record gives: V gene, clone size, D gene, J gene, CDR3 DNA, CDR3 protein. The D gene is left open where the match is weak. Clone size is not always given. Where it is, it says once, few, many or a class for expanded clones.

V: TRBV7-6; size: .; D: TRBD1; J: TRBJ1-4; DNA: TGTGCCAGCAGCAGGAATGGACAGGGGAGTTATGAAAAACTGTTTTTT; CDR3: CASSRNGQGSYEKLFF
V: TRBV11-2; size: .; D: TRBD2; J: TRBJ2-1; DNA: TGTGCCAGCAGCTTTGATCTAGCGGGGGGGCGGGAGCAGTTCTTC; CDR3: CASSFDLAGGREQFF
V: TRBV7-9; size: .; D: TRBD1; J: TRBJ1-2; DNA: TGTGCCAGCAGCCTTTCCGGGACAGTGCGCTATGGCTACACCTTC; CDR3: CASSLSGTVRYGYTF
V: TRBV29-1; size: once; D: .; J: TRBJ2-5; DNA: TGCAGCGTTGAGGCAGGGGGGGAGACCCAGTACTTC; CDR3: CSVEAGGETQYF
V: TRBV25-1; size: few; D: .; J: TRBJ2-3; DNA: TGTGCCAGCAGCGCCCCCGCAGATACGCAGTATTTT; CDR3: CASSAPADTQYF
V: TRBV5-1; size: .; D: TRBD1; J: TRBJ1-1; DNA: TGCGCCAGCAACTCGGGACAGCCAAACACTGAAGCTTTCTTT; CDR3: CASNSGQPNTEAFF
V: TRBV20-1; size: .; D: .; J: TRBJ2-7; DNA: TGCAGTGCTAGCAGGCTCTACGAGCAGTACTTC; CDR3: CSASRLYEQYF
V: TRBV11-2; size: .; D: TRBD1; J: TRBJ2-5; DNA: TGTGCCAGCAGCTTACAAGGGACAGGGGAAGAGACCCAGTACTTC; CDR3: CASSLQGTGEETQYF
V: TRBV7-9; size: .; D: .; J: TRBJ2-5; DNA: TGTGCCAGCAGTCAAGCGTGGAAAGAGACCCAGTACTTC; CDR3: CASSQAWKETQYF
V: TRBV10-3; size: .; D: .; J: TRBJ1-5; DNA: TGTGCCATCAGTGAGTCGGCTAGGGCCCAGCATTTT; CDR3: CAISESARAQHF
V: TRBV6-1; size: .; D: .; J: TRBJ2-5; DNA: TGTGCCAGCAGTGAAGAAGGCTCAGGGAGGGAGACCCAGTACTTC; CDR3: CASSEEGSGRETQYF
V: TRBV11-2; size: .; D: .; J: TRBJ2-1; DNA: TGTGCCAGCACCCTGGGGCGGGGGACAGCCTACAATGAGCAGTTCTTC; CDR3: CASTLGRGTAYNEQFF
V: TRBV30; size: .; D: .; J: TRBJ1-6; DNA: TGTGCCTGGAGGCTACGGGGAACAGGGTCAAATTCACCCCTCCACTTT; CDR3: CAWRLRGTGSNSPLHF
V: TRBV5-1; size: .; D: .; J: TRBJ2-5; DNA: TGCGCCAGCAGTGTGGCAGGCCAAGAGACCCAGTACTTC; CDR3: CASSVAGQETQYF
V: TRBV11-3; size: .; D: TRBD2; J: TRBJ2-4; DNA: TGTGCCAGCAGCTCCCCCTCCTCCCGGACTAGCGGGGACCTTAAAAACATTCAGTACTTC; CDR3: CASSSPSSRTSGDLKNIQYF
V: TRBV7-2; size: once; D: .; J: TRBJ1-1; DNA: TGTGCCAGCAGCTTAGACAGCAACACGAACACTGAAGCTTTCTTT; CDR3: CASSLDSNTNTEAFF
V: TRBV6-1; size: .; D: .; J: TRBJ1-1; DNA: TGTGCCAGCAGTGAAATGGACCCCACTGAAGCTTTCTTT; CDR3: CASSEMDPTEAFF
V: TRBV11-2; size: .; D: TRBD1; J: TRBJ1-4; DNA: TGTGCCAGCAGCTTAGGACAGGGGAGTGAAAAACTGTTTTTT; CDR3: CASSLGQGSEKLFF
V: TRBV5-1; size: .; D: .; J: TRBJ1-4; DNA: TGCGCCAGCAGCCCGGGGGACGCTAATGAAAAACTGTTTTTT; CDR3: CASSPGDANEKLFF
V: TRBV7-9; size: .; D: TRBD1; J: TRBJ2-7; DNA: TGTGCCAGCAGCTCCACTCGAATGATGGACAGGGGTGGCGAGCAGTACTTC; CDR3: CASSSTRMMDRGGEQYF
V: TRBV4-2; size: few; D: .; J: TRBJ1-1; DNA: TGTGCCAGCAGCCAGGCCCGACGGGATGCGAACACTGAAGCTTTCTTT; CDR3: CASSQARRDANTEAFF
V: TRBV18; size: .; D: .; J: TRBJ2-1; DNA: TGTGCCAGCTCACCACCGTATGGTAGTCAGGGCGTCCACAATGAGCAGTTCTTC; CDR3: CASSPPYGSQGVHNEQFF
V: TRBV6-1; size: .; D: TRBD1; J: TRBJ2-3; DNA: TGTGCCAGCAGTGAACCGGGACAGGGCACAGATACGCAGTATTTT; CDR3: CASSEPGQGTDTQYF
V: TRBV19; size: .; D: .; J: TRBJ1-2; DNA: TGTGCCAGTAGTCCCCCTGGGACTTCTTCGGTGGGCTACACCTTC; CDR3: CASSPPGTSSVGYTF
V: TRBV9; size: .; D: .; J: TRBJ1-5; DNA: TGTGCCAGCAGCGTAGCGGGTCAGCCCCAGCATTTT; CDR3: CASSVAGQPQHF
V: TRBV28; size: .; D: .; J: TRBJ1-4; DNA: TGTGCCAGCAGACCGCGGGGGGCACGTGAAAAACTGTTTTTT; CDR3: CASRPRGAREKLFF
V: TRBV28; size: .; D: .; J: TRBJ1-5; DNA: TGTGCCAGCAATCAGGGCGATCAGCCCCAGCATTTT; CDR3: CASNQGDQPQHF
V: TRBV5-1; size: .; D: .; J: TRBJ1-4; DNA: TGCGCCAGCAGCTTGGGACAGCCTAATGAAAAACTGTTTTTT; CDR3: CASSLGQPNEKLFF
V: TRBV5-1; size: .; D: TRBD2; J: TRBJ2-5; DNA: TGCGCCAGCAGACTAGCGGGCACCACGGAAGAGACCCAGTACTTC; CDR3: CASRLAGTTEETQYF
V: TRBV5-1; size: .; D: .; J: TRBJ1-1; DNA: TGCGCCAGCAGCTCTGGGGAGGGGGTCGGGACTTTCTTT; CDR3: CASSSGEGVGTFF
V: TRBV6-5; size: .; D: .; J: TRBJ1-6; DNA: TGTGCCAGCAGACAGGGAAATAATTCACCCCTCCACTTT; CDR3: CASRQGNNSPLHF
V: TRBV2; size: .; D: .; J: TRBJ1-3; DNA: TGTGCCAGCATCGAGTCACTCCCTGGAAACACCATATATTTT; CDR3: CASIESLPGNTIYF
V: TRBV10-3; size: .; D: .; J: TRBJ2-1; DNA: TGTGCCACGACGAAGGGAGATGAGCAGTTCTTC; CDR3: CATTKGDEQFF
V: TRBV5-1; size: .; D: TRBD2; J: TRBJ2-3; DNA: TGCGCCAGCAGCTTGGGAGGTCTGACTAGCGGCACAGATACGCAGTATTTT; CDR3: CASSLGGLTSGTDTQYF
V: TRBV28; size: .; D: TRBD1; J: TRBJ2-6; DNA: TGTGCCAGCAGACAGGGGTCTGGGGCCAACGTCCTGACTTTC; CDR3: CASRQGSGANVLTF
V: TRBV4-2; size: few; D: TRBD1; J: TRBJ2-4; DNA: TGTGCCAGCAGCCTTGAGACAGGGACAGCCAAAAACATTCAGTACTTC; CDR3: CASSLETGTAKNIQYF
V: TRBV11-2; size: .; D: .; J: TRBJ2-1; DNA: TGTGCCAGCAGCCCCGCCGTATACAATGAGCAGTTCTTC; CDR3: CASSPAVYNEQFF